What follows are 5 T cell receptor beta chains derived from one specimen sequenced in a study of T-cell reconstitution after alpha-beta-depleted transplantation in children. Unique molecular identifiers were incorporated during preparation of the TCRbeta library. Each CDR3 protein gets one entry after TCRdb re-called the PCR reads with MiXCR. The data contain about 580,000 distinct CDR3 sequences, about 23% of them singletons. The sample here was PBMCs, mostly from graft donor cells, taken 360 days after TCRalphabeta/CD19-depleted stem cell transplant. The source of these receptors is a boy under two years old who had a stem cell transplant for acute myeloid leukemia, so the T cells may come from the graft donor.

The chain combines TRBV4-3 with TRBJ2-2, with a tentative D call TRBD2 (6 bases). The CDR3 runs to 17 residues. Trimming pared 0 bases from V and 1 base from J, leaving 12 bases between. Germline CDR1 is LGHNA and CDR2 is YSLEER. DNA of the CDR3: TGCGCCAGCAGCCAAGATCTTAGCGGACAGAACACCGGGGAGCTGTTTTTT. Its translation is CASSQDLSGQNTGELFF.

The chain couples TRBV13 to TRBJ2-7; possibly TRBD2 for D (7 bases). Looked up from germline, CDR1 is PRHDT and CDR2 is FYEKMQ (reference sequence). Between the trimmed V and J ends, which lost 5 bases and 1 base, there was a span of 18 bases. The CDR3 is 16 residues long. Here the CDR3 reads CASSLGRGRHSYEQYF. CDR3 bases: TGTGCCAGCAGCCTGGGGCGGGGGCGCCATTCCTACGAGCAGTACTTC.

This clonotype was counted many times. The DNA of the CDR3 is TGTGCCAGCAGCCCGTTGACAGGGCTGAATGAGCAGTTCTTC. This gives the protein CASSPLTGLNEQFF. The rearrangement uses TRBV3-1 and TRBJ2-1; 7 nucleotides match TRBD1. CDR1 is LGHDT, CDR2 YNNKEL, per germline (reference sequence). With V trimmed by 4 bases and J by 7 bases, 7 bases remained unmatched. The length of the CDR3 is 14 residues.

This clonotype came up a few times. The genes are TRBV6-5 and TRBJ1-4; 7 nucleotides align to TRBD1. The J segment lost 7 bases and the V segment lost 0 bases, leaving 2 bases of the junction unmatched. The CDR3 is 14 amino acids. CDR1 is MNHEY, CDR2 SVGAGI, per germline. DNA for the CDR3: TGTGCCAGCAGTTACTCCACAGGGGTTGAAAAACTGTTTTTT. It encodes CASSYSTGVEKLFF.

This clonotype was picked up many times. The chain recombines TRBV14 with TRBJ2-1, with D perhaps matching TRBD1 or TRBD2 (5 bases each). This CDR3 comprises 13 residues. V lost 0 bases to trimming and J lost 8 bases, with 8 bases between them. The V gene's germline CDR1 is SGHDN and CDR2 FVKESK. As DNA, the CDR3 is TGTGCCAGCAGCCAAGATCCGGGGCATGAGCAGTTCTTC. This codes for CASSQDPGHEQFF.